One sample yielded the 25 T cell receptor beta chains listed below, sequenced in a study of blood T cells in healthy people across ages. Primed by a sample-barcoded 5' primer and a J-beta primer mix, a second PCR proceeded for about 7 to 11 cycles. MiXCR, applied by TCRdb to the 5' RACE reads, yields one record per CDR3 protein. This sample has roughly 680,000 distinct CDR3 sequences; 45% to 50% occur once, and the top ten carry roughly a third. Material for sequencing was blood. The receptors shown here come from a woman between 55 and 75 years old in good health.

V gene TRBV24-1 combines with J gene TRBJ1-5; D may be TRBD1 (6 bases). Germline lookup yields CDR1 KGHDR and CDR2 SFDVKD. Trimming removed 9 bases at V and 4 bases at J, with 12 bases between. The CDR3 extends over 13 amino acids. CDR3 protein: CATSGGPNQPQHF. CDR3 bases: TGTGCCACCTCTGGGGGGCCGAATCAGCCCCAGCATTTT.

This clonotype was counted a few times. The CDR3, as DNA: TGTGCCAGCTTCCGGGAATGGGGCCAAGAGACCCAGTACTTC. Protein: CASFREWGQETQYF. This chain links TRBV7-9 with TRBJ2-5; D possibly corresponds to TRBD2 (5 bases). Germline loops: CDR1 SEHNR, CDR2 FQNEAQ (reference sequence). The CDR3 covers 14 residues. The V gene lost 8 bases and the J gene lost 1 base, with 14 bases spanning the gap.

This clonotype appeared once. CDR3 region: CASSYSRGTVFQPQHF. Written as DNA, the CDR3 is TGTGCCAGCAGTTACTCGAGAGGGACGGTCTTTCAGCCCCAGCATTTT. The V call is TRBV6-2 or TRBV6-3, the J call TRBJ1-5; D is perhaps TRBD1 (5 bases). Germline CDR1 is MNHEY and CDR2 is SVGEGT. Between the trimmed V and J ends, which lost 0 bases and 6 bases, there was a span of 15 bases. The CDR3 spans 16 residues.

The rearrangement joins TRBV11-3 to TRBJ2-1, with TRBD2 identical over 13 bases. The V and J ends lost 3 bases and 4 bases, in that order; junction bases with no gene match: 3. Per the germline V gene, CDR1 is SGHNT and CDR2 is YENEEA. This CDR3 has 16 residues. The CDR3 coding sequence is TGTGCCAGCAGCTTGGGACTAGCGGGATTTTACAATGAGCAGTTCTTC. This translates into CASSLGLAGFYNEQFF.

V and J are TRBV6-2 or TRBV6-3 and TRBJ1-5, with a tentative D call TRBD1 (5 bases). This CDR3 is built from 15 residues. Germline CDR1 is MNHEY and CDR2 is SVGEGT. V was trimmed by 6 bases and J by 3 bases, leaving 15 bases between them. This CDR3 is CASSLWDQINQPQHF. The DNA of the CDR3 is TGTGCCAGCAGCTTATGGGACCAAATCAATCAGCCCCAGCATTTT.

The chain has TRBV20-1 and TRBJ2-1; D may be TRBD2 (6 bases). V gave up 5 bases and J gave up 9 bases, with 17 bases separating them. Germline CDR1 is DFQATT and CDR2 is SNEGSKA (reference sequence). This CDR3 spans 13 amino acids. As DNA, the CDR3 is TGCAGTGCTGGTGGGCGGGATGGGGGTGAGCAGTTCTTC. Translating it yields CSAGGRDGGEQFF.

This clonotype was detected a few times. The CDR3 DNA follows: TGTGCCAGCAGTCCCCCCCGGACGAGAGCCTACGAGCAGTACTTC. This codes for CASSPPRTRAYEQYF. J is TRBJ2-7 and V is TRBV28; D is unresolved. Germline assignment: CDR1 MDHEN and CDR2 SYDVKM. Trimming stripped 5 bases from V and 2 bases from J, with 16 bases between. The CDR3 runs to 15 residues.

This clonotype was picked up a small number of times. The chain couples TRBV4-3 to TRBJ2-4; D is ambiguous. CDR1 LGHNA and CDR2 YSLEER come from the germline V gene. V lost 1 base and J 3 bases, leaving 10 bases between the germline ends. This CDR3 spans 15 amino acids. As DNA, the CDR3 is TGCGCCAGCAGCCAAGCGTTTGGGGACAAAAACATTCAGTACTTC. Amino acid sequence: CASSQAFGDKNIQYF.

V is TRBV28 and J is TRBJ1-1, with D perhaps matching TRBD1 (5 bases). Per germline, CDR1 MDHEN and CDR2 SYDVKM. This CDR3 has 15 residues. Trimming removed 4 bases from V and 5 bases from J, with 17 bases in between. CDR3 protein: CASSSPLGGGTEAFF. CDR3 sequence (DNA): TGTGCCAGCAGTTCCCCCCTCGGGGGAGGGACTGAAGCTTTCTTT.

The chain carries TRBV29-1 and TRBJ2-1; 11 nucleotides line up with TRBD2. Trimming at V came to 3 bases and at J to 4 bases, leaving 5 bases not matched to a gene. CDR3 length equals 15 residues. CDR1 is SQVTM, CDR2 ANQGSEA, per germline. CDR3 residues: CSVEGTSGGYNEQFF. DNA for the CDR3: TGCAGCGTTGAGGGGACTAGCGGAGGGTACAATGAGCAGTTCTTC.

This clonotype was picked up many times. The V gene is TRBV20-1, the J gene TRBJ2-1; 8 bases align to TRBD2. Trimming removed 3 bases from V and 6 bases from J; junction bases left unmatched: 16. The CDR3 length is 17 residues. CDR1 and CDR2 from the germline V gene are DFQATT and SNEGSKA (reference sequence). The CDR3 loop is CSARIVTSGRLGNEQFF. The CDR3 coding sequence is TGCAGTGCTAGGATTGTAACTAGCGGTAGGTTGGGCAATGAGCAGTTCTTC.

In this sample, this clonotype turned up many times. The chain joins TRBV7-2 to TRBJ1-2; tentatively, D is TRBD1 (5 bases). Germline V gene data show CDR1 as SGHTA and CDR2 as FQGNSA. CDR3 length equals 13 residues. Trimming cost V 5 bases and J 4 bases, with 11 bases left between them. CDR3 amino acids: CASSLGTLYGYTF. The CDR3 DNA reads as TGTGCCAGCAGCCTCGGGACGCTCTATGGCTACACCTTC.

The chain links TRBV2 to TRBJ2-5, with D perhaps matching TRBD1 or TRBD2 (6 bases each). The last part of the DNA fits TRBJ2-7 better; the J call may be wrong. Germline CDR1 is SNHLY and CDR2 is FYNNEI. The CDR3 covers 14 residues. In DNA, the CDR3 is TGTGCCAGCACCGAGGGGGGACGGGGATACGAGCAGTACTTC. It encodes CASTEGGRGYEQYF.

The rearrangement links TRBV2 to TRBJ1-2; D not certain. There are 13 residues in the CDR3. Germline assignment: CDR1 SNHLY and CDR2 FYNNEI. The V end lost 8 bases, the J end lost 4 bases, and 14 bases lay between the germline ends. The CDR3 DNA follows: TGTGCCAGCGGTTTCTCAGGAGTCTATGGCTACACCTTC. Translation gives CASGFSGVYGYTF.

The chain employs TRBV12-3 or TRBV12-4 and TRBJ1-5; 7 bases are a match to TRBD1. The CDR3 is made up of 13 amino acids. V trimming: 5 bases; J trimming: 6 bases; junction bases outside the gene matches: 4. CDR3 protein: CASSTQGSQPQHF. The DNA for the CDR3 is TGTGCCAGCAGTACACAGGGGAGTCAGCCCCAGCATTTT.

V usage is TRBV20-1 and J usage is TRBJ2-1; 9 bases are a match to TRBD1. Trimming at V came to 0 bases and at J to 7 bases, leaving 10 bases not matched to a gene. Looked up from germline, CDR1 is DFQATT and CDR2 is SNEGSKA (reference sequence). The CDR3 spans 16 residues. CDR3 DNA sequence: TGCAGTGCTAGAGATCCGGACAGGGGTGCGAGGAATGAGCAGTTCTTC. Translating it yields CSARDPDRGARNEQFF.

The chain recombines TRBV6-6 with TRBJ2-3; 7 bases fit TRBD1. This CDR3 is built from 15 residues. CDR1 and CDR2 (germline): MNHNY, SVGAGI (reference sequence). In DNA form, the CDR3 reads TGTGCGTGTCTCCCCGGACAGGCTAGCACAGATACGCAGTATTTT. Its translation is CACLPGQASTDTQYF.

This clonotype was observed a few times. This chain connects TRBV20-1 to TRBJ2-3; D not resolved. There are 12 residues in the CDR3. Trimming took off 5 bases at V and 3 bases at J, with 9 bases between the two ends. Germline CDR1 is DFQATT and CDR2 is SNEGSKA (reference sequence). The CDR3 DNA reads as TGCAGTGCTCCCAGAAGTACAGATACGCAGTATTTT. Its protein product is CSAPRSTDTQYF.

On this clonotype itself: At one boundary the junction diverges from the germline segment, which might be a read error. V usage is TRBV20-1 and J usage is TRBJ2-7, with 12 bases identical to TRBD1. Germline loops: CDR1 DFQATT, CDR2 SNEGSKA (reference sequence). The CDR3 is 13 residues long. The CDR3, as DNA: TGCAGTGCCGCGGGACAGGGGGCCGACGAGCAGGACTTC. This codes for CSAAGQGADEQDF.

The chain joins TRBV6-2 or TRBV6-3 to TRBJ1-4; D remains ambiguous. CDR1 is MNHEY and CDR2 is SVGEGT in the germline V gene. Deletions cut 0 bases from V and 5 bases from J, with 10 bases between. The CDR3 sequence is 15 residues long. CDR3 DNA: TGTGCCAGCAGTTACTCGGTCTTAGCAAATGAAAAACTGTTTTTT. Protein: CASSYSVLANEKLFF.

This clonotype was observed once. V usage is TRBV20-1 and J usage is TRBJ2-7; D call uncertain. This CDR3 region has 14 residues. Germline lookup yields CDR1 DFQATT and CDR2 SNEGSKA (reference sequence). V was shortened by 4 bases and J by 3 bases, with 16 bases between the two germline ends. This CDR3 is CSATESGLNYEQYF. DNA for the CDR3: TGCAGTGCTACCGAGAGTGGGCTGAACTACGAGCAGTACTTC.

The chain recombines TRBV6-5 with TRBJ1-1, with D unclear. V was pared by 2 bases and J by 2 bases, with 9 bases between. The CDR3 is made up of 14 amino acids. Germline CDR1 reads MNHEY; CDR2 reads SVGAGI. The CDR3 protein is CASSYRRVNTEAFF. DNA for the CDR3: TGTGCCAGCAGTTACCGACGAGTAAACACTGAAGCTTTCTTT.

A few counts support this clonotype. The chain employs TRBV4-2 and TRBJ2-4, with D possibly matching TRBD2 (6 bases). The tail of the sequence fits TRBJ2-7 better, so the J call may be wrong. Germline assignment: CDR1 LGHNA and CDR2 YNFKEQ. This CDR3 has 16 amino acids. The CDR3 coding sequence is TGTGCCAGCAGCCAAGAGGGTACGGGAGTAAGAAACGAGCAGTACTTC. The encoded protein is CASSQEGTGVRNEQYF.

The CDR3 DNA reads as TGTGCCAGCAGTTATACCCCCAACTATGGCTACACCTTC. It yields the protein CASSYTPNYGYTF. The V call is TRBV28, the J call TRBJ1-2, with D uncertain. V was clipped by 4 bases and J by 2 bases, with 8 bases between them. Per the germline V gene, CDR1 is MDHEN and CDR2 is SYDVKM. The CDR3 has 13 amino acids.

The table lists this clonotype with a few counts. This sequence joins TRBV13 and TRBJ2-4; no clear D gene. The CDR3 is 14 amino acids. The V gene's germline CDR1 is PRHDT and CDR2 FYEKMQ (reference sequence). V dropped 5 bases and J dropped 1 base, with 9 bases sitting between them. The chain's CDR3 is CASSKRSAKNIQYF. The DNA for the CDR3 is TGTGCCAGCAGCAAACGCTCCGCCAAAAACATTCAGTACTTC.